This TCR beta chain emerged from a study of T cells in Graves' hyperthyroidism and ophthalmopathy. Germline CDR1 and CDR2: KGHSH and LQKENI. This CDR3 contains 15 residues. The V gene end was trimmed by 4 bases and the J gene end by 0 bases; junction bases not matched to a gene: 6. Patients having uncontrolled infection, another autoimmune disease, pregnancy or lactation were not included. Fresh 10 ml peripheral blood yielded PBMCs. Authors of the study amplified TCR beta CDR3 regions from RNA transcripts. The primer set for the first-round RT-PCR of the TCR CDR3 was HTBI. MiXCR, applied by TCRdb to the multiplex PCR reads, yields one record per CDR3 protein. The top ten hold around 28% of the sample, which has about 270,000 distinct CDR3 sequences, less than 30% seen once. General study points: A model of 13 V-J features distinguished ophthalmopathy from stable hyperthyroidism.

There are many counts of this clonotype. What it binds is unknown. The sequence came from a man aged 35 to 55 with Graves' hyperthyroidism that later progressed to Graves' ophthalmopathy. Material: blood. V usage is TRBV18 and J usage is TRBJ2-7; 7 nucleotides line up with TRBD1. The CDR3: CASSRAGTASYEQYF. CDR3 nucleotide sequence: TGTGCCAGCTCACGAGCCGGGACAGCCTCCTACGAGCAGTACTTC.